This T cell receptor beta chain was recorded in a study of cytomegalovirus exposure and HLA in healthy donors. Broader study findings: Analysis was performed later, and it showed HLA-associated TCR beta chains to be more clonally expanded than equally common others.

PCR amplification relied on 60 Vbeta primers (plus 13 Jbeta primers). The assay was immunoSEQ multiplex PCR, and TCRdb's table has in-frame clones only and misses some. The repertoire includes under 140,000 clones, about 80% of them detected once, and around 3.2% sits in the top ten. CDR3 length: 14 residues. Per the germline V gene, CDR1 is SGHRS and CDR2 is YFSETQ. Trimming cost V 4 bases and J 1 base, with 11 bases left between them. About this clone: Its antigen is not identified.

This clonotype was obtained from a woman between 55 and 75 years old in good health and CMV-seropositive. Sample: PBMCs. The chain recombines TRBV5-1 with TRBJ1-1, with no clear D. In DNA, the CDR3 is TGCGCCAGCAGCCACACGTGGAGGAACACTGAAGCTTTCTTT. It encodes CASSHTWRNTEAFF.